One and the same sample provided the 2 T cell receptor beta chains below, sequenced in a study of blood T cell repertoires in COVID-19. The data were produced by immunoSEQ multiplex PCR, yet TCRdb's version contains in-frame clones alone and is incomplete. The profile shows hundreds of thousands of clones, approximately 80% of them singletons. The specimen was peripheral blood. These receptors came from a woman in her 50s with active or convalescent COVID-19.

V and J are TRBV14 and TRBJ2-4, with 8 bases aligning to TRBD2. With V trimmed by 1 base and J by 7 bases, 6 bases remained unmatched. Germline loops: CDR1 SGHDN, CDR2 FVKESK. The CDR3 consists of 15 residues. The CDR3 DNA is TGTGCCAGCAGCCAAGGGGGACTAGGGTGGAACATTCAGTACTTC. It is translated as CASSQGGLGWNIQYF.

In its sample, this clone was seen once. V usage is TRBV18 and J usage is TRBJ1-4; weak D call: TRBD1 (6 bases). With 0 bases removed from V and 8 bases from J, the gap between germline ends came to 13 bases. This CDR3 region has 15 residues. From germline, CDR1 is KGHSH and CDR2 LQKENI. CDR3 sequence: CASSPPSLGTEKLFF. The CDR3 coding sequence is TGTGCCAGCTCACCACCGTCTCTTGGGACAGAAAAACTGTTTTTT.